The entry below describes one T cell receptor (beta chain). The data originate from a study of shared clonotypes between healthy human individuals. Sequencing used immunoSEQ multiplex PCR; TCRdb keeps in-frame clones, though not all of them. This table has 2 million to 2.5 million clones, approximately 94% appearing once. The CDR3 extends over 15 amino acids. The V end lost 7 bases, the J end lost 0 bases, and 18 bases lay between the germline ends. Germline V gives CDR1 SQVTM, CDR2 ANQGSEA. Specimen: naive CD4+ T cells sorted from blood. This sample's subset: CD45RA+ positively selected. The TCR originated in a man aged 18-30 years in good health. This chain uses TRBV29-1 with TRBJ1-1, with D possibly being TRBD1 (5 bases). The CDR3 nucleotides are TGCAGCGGTAACCGGGCCCTGGGGGTGAACACTGAAGCTTTCTTT. Translation gives CSGNRALGVNTEAFF.